Many counts were recorded for the clone carrying this TCR beta chain. Its antigen remains unknown. The data belong to a study of blood T cells in healthy people across ages. Study results and caveats: TCR beta diversity, measured per million T cells, fell in a roughly linear way with age.

The authors ran a second PCR of about 6 to 11 cycles using a sample-barcoded 5' primer and a J-beta primer mix. A minimum of 2.5 million CDR3-containing paired-end reads was obtained for each sample. TCRdb processed the 5' RACE reads anew with MiXCR; each CDR3 protein has one entry. The repertoire holds just under 900,000 distinct CDR3 sequences, with around 28% as singletons. The sample comprised blood. This sequence originates from an elderly woman in good health.

DNA of the CDR3: TGTGCCAGCAGGTCTAGCGGGGGCTCCTACAATGAGCAGTTCTTC. The encoded protein is CASRSSGGSYNEQFF. The V and J genes are TRBV2 and TRBJ2-1, with TRBD2 matching over 10 bases. The germline CDR1 and CDR2 sequences are SNHLY and FYNNEI. V was pared by 6 bases and J by 0 bases, with 2 bases of the junction left unmatched. The CDR3 has 15 amino acids.